The sequence of this T cell receptor (beta chain) was determined in a study of tumor T cells in aggressive B-cell lymphoma. Germline-derived CDR1 and CDR2 are LNHDA and SQIVND (reference sequence). CDR3 length equals 14 residues. Trimming at V came to 2 bases and at J to 5 bases, leaving 5 bases not matched to a gene. Some clones are missing from TCRdb's copy, which holds only in-frame ones; the method was immunoSEQ multiplex PCR. Among fewer than 3,000 clones, roughly 85% were seen once, and the ten largest hold less than 20%. The TCR sequence derives from an adult with diffuse large B cell lymphoma. Some clones in this sample may be carry-over from other donors' samples. The rearrangement links TRBV19 to TRBJ1-1, with 7 positions matching TRBD1. Sequences were obtained from tumor tissue. CDR3 residues: CASSIRDSGTEAFF. The DNA of the CDR3 is TGTGCCAGTAGTATACGGGACAGTGGTACTGAAGCTTTCTTT.